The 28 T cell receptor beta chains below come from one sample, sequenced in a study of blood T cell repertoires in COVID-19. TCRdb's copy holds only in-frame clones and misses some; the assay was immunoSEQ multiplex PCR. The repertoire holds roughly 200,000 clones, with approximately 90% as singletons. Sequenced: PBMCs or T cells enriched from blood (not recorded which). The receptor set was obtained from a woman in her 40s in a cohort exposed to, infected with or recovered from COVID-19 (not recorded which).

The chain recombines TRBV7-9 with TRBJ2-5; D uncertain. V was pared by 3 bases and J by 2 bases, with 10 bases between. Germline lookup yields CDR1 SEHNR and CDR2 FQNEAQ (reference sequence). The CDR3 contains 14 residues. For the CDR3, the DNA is TGTGCCAGCAGCTTGGTAGTTAGTCAAGAGACCCAGTACTTC. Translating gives CASSLVVSQETQYF.

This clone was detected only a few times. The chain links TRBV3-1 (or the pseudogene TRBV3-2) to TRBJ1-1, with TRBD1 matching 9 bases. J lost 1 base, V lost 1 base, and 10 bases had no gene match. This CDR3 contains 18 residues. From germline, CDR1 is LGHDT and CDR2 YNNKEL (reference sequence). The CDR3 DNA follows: TGTGCCAGCAGCCAAGGCCAAGGGACAGGGAGGGGGAACACTGAAGCTTTCTTT. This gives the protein CASSQGQGTGRGNTEAFF.

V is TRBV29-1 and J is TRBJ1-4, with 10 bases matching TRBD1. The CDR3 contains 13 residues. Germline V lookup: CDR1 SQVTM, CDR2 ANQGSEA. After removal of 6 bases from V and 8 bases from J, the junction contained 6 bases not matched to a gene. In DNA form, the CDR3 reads TGCAGCGTGGGGGGACAGGGGATGGAAAAACTGTTTTTT. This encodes CSVGGQGMEKLFF.

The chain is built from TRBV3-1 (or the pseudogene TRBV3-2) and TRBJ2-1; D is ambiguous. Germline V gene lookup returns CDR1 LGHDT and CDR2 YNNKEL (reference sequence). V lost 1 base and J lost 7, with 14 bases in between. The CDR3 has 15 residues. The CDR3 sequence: CASSQGWWSVNEQFF. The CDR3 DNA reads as TGTGCCAGCAGCCAAGGTTGGTGGAGCGTAAATGAGCAGTTCTTC.

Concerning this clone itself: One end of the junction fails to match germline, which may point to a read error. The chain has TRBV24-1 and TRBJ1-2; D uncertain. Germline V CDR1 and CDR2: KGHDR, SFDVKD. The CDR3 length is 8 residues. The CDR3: CAIGPTIF. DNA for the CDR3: TGTGCCATCGGTCCCACCATTTTC.

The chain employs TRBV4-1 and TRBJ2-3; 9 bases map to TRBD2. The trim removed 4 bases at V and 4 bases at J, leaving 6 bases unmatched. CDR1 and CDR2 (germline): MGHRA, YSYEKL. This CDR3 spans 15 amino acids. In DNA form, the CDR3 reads TGCGCCAGCAGCCCCTTCGCGGGAGGGCCAGATACGCAGTATTTT. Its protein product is CASSPFAGGPDTQYF.

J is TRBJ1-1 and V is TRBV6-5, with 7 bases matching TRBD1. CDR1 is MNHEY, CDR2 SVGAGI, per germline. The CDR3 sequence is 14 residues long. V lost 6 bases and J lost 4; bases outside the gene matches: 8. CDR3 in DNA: TGTGCCAGCAGCCATTCAGGGGGGAGCACTGAAGCTTTCTTT. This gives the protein CASSHSGGSTEAFF.

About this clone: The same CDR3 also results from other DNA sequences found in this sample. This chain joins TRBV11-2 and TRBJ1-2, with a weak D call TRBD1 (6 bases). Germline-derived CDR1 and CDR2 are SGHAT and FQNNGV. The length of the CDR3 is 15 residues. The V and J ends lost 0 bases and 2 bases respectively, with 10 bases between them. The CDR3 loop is CASSLEFGQNYGYTF. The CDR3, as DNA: TGTGCCAGCAGCTTAGAATTCGGACAGAACTATGGCTACACCTTC. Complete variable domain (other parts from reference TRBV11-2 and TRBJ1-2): EAGVAQSPRYKIIEKRQSVAFWCNPISGHATLYWYQQILGQGPKLLIQFQNNGVVDDSQLPKDRFSAERLKGVDSTLKIQPAKLEDSAVYLCASSLEFGQNYGYTFGSGTRLTVV.

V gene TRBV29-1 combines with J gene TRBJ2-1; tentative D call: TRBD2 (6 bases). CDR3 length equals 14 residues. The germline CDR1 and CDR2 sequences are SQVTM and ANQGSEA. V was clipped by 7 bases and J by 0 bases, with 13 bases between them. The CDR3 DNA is TGCAGCGCCGGTCGAGCGGGCTCCTACAATGAGCAGTTCTTC. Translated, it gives CSAGRAGSYNEQFF.

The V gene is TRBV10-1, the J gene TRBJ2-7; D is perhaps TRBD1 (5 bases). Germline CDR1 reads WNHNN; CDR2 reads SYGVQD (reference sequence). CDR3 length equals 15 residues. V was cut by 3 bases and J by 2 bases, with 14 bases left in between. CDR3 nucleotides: TGCGCCAGCAGTGAAGGGTTGCCAGGGACCTACGAGCAGTACTTC. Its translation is CASSEGLPGTYEQYF.

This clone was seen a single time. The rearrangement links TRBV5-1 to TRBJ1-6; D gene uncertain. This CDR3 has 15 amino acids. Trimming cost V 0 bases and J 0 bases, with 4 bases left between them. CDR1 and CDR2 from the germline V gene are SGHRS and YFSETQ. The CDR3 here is CASSLVSSYNSPLHF. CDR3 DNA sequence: TGCGCCAGCAGCTTGGTGAGCTCCTATAATTCACCCCTCCACTTT.

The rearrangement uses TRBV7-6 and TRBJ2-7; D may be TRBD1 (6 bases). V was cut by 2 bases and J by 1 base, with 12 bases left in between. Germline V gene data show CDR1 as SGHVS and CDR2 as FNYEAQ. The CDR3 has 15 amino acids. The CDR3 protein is CASSLTGTLSYEQYF. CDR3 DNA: TGTGCCAGCAGCTTAACCGGGACACTTTCCTACGAGCAGTACTTC.

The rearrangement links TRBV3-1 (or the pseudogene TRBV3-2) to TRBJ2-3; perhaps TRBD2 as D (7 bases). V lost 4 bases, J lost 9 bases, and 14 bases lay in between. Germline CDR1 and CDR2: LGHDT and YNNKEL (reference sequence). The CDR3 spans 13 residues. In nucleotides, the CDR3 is TGTGCCAGCAGCCGGGGGGGCCAGGGAACGCAGTATTTT. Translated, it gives CASSRGGQGTQYF.

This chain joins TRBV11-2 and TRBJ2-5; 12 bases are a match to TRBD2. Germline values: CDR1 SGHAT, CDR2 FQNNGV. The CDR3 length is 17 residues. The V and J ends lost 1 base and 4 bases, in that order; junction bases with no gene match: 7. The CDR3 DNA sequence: TGTGCCAGCAGCTTAGCAACGCCGACTAGCGGGAGAGAGACCCAGTACTTC. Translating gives CASSLATPTSGRETQYF.

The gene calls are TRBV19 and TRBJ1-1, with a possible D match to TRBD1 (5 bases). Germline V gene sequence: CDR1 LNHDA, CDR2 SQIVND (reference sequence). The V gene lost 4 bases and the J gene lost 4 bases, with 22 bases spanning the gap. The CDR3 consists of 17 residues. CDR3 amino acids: CASSTGTPPGSVTEAFF. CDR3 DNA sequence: TGTGCCAGTAGTACAGGGACGCCACCCGGGAGCGTCACTGAAGCTTTCTTT.

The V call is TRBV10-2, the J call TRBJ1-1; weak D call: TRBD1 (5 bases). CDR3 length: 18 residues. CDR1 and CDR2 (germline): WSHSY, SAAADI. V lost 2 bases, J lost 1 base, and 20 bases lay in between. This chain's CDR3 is CASSEPTDYPSRNTEAFF. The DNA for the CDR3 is TGCGCCAGCAGTGAGCCGACAGATTACCCGTCCCGGAACACTGAAGCTTTCTTT.

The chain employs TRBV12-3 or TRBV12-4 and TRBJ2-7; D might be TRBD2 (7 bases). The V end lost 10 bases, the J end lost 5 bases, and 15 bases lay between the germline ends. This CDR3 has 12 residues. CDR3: CATKGGGHEQYF. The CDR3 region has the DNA TGTGCCACGAAAGGGGGGGGCCACGAGCAGTACTTC.

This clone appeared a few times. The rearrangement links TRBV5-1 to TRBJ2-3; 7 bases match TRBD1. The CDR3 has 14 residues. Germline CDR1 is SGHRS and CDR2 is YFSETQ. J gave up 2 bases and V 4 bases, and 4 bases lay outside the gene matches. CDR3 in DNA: TGCGCCAGCAGCGTGGACAGGCCCACAGATACGCAGTATTTT. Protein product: CASSVDRPTDTQYF.

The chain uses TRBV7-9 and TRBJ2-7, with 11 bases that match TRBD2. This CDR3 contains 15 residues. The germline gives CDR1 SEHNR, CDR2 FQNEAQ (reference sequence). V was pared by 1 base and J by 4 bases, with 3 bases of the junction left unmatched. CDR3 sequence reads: CASSLETSGTYEQYF. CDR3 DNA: TGTGCCAGCAGCTTAGAGACTAGCGGGACGTACGAGCAGTACTTC.

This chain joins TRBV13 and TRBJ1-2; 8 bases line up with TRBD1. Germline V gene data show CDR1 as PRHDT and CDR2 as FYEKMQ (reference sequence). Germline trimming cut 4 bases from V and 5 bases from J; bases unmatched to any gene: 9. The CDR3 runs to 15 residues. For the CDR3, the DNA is TGTGCCAGCAGCTCCCGGACAGGGTCCCCTTATGGCTACACCTTC. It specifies CASSSRTGSPYGYTF.

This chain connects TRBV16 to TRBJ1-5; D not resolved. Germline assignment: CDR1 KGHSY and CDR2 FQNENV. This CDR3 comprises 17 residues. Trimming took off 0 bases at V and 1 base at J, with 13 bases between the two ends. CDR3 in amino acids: CASSQSPSRVSNQPQHF. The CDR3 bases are TGTGCCAGCAGCCAATCGCCCAGCCGGGTAAGCAATCAGCCCCAGCATTTT.

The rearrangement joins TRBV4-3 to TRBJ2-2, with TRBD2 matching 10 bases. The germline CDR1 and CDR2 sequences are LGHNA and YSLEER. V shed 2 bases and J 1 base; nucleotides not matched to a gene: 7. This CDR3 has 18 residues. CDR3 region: CASSQTNRLAGNTGELFF. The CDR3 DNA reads TGCGCCAGCAGCCAAACGAATCGACTAGCGGGGAACACCGGGGAGCTGTTTTTT.

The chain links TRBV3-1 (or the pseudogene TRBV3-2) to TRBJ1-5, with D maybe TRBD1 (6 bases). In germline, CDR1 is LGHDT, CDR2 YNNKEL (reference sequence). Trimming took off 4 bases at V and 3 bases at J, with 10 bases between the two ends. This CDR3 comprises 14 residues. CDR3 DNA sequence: TGTGCCAGCAGCCGGACAGTCACCAATCAGCCCCAGCATTTT. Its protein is CASSRTVTNQPQHF.

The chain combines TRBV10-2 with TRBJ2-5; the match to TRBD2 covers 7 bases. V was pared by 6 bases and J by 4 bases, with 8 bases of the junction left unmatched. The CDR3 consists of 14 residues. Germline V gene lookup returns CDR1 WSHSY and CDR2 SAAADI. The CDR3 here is CASSAGETVETQYF. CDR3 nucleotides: TGCGCCAGCAGCGCGGGAGAGACAGTAGAGACCCAGTACTTC.

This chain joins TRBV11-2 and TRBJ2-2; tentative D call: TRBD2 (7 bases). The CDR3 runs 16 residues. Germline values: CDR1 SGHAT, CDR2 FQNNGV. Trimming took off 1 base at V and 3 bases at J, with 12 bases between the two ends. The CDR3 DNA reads TGTGCCAGCAGCTTAGGCCGGGGGGCGGACACCGGGGAGCTGTTTTTT. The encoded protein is CASSLGRGADTGELFF.

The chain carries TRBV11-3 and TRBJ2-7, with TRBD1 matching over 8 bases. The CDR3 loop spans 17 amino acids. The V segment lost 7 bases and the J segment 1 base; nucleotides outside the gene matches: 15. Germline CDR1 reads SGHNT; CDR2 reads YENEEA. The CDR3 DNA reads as TGTGCCAGCACCCGATATTTAGGACAGGGCCATTCCTACGAGCAGTACTTC. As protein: CASTRYLGQGHSYEQYF.

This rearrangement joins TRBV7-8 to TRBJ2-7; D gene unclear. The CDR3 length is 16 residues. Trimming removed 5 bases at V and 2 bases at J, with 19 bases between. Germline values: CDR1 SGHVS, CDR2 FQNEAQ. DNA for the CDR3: TGTGCCAGCAGCGAGAGCTCGAAACGCATCCCCTACGAGCAGTACTTC. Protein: CASSESSKRIPYEQYF.

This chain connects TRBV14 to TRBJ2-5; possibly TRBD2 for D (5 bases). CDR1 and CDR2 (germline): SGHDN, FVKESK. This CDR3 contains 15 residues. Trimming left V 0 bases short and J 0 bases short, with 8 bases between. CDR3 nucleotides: TGTGCCAGCAGCCAAGAGCGGGCCCACCAAGAGACCCAGTACTTC. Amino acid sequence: CASSQERAHQETQYF.